This T cell receptor (beta chain) derives from a study of OX40 agonist ivuxolimab in advanced cancers. For the wider study: Ivuxolimab was a fully human IgG2 agonistic monoclonal antibody targeting the costimulatory receptor OX40 (CD134). Partial responses occurred in three dose-escalation patients: two with cutaneous melanoma and one with hepatocellular carcinoma. The paper covers the monotherapy dose-escalation part of the phase I ivuxolimab trial, which included N of about 50 patients. Prior anti-PD-1, anti-PD-L1 or anti-CTLA-4 therapy was permitted, and checkpoint inhibitors had been received by about 36% of dose-escalation patients. The dose-escalation cohort was roughly 80% male with a mean age of approximately 60 years, ranging from about 20 to 80. Of the approximately 50 dose-escalation patients, hepatocellular carcinoma was present in about 20, melanoma in around 15, renal cell carcinoma in 9 and head and neck cancer in 9. Intravenous ivuxolimab was administered to patients every 2 weeks at six dose levels: 0.01, 0.1, 0.3, 1.5, 3 and 10 mg/kg. Peripheral TCRbeta sequencing was intended to test whether TCR sequence diversity was altered and clonal T-cell expansion was caused by ivuxolimab.

What the authors observed across the whole study: After ivuxolimab, more expanded clones were found on average in CD8+ T cells than in CD4+ T cells. In the 0.1-3.0 mg/kg groups, partial responders were among the patients with the lowest normalized peripheral clonal expansion, particularly in CD8+ T cells. Low levels of normalized T-cell clonal expansion were also shown by some nonresponding patients. The antigen specificity of the peripheral T cells that underwent clonal expansion was not determined. At doses from 0.1 to 3.0 mg/kg, clonal expansion was seen in both CD4+ and CD8+ blood T cells between baseline and week 6.

For sequencing of the TCRbeta CDR3 region, genomic DNA was extracted from the sorted cells. TCRbeta CDR3 regions were sequenced using the immunoSEQ Assay. Not all clones reach the TCRdb copy of this immuneACCESS table, which keeps in-frame sequences only. Checked studies attribute under half of the gap to unresolved V genes and leave the rest unexplained. The sample table records 25,000 to 40,000 clones; roughly 84% of these occur just once. Approximately 21% of the sample comes from the top ten. In the germline V gene, CDR1 corresponds to SNHLY and CDR2 to FYNNEI. V is reduced by 8 bases and J by 1 base, leaving a spacing of 13 bases between them. From its cysteine to its phenylalanine, the CDR3 spans 14 amino acids. Here the CDR3 DNA is all that survives: 42 bases in frame from base 1. With regard to this clone: The target of this receptor is not known. Base qualities were left out, and no much larger clone turns up one base away.

Patients with autoimmune disease history or receiving systemic immunosuppression were excluded from the trial. Peripheral blood for TCR sequencing was collected from all dose cohorts at baseline, on cycle 4 day 1, and on cycle 7 day 1. The samples were drawn from a first-in-human, open-label, multicenter phase I dose-escalation trial of ivuxolimab. Adults with locally advanced or metastatic melanoma, renal cell, hepatocellular, or head and neck squamous cell carcinoma were enrolled in the trial. CD4+ and CD8+ T cells were sorted separately from peripheral blood before TCR sequencing. The sequence links TRBV2 to TRBJ2-3, with an unclear D gene assignment. The sequences come from CD4+ or CD8+ T cells sorted from blood, collected in a trial of the OX40 agonist ivuxolimab. This TCR was recovered from an adult with an advanced solid tumor such as melanoma, head and neck, liver or kidney cancer. The sequenced DNA is TGTGCCAGCGCCCGCAGGCTCGGCACAGATACGCAGTATTTT. This encodes CASARRLGTDTQYF.